One and the same sample provided the 29 T cell receptor beta chains below, sequenced in a study of regulatory T cells in long-lasting Graves disease. Arm-PCR of CDR3 regions and iRepertoire HTBI primers were the basis on which TCR beta libraries were built. One entry per CDR3 protein, called by TCRdb with MiXCR from the multiplex PCR reads. The table includes 400,000 to 550,000 distinct CDR3 sequences, under 15% detected once. Time point of the sample: newly diagnosed GD, antithyroid drugs for less than 3 months. With RNA extracted from PBMCs as input, the TCR library was made. These data are also associated with another study on T cells in Graves' hyperthyroidism and ophthalmopathy.

The input for sequencing was peripheral blood mononuclear cells (PBMCs), taken at new diagnosis, from a patient treated with antithyroid drugs. The receptor set was obtained from a woman in her twenties or thirties with Graves disease.

This clonotype was found many times. The chain is built from TRBV29-1 and TRBJ2-2, with D maybe TRBD2 (8 bases). The V end was cut by 1 base, the J end by 5 bases, with 14 bases between. The CDR3 extends over 15 amino acids. CDR1 is SQVTM and CDR2 is ANQGSEA in the germline V gene. The CDR3: CSVEGGQRETGELFF. The CDR3 DNA sequence: TGCAGCGTTGAAGGGGGACAGCGGGAGACCGGGGAGCTGTTTTTT.

The rearrangement links TRBV28 to TRBJ2-5; TRBD2 is a possible D gene (6 bases). Looked up from germline, CDR1 is MDHEN and CDR2 is SYDVKM. The CDR3 is 17 amino acids. Trimming took off 3 bases at V and 5 bases at J, with 22 bases between the two ends. The CDR3: CASSFLLEGAGSETQYF. CDR3 DNA sequence: TGTGCCAGCAGTTTCCTCCTCGAAGGGGCGGGATCGGAGACCCAGTACTTC.

A few counts support this clonotype. V is TRBV24-1 and J is TRBJ2-5, with a weak D call TRBD2 (5 bases). This CDR3 has 13 amino acids. Germline CDR1 reads KGHDR; CDR2 reads SFDVKD. V lost 7 bases, J lost 2 bases, and 10 bases lay in between. CDR3 coding DNA: TGTGCCACCAGCCGGACTTATCAAGAGACCCAGTACTTC. Protein product: CATSRTYQETQYF.

This clonotype was counted at least ten times. The V call is TRBV28, the J call TRBJ2-2; 8 bases fit TRBD2. This CDR3 comprises 16 residues. Looked up from germline, CDR1 is MDHEN and CDR2 is SYDVKM. Germline trimming cut 6 bases from V and 5 bases from J; bases unmatched to any gene: 11. DNA of the CDR3: TGTGCCAGCAGCCTTACCGGGACTAGTAAGACCGGGGAGCTGTTTTTT. Translation gives CASSLTGTSKTGELFF.

This rearrangement joins TRBV28 to TRBJ2-1; D is unresolved. The CDR3 consists of 14 residues. Between the trimmed V and J ends, which lost 3 bases and 4 bases, there was a span of 10 bases. Germline V lookup: CDR1 MDHEN, CDR2 SYDVKM. CDR3 sequence: CASSFETPYNEQFF. CDR3 coding DNA: TGTGCCAGCAGTTTCGAGACACCTTACAATGAGCAGTTCTTC.

This chain uses TRBV11-2 with TRBJ2-4; 7 positions match TRBD2. This CDR3 is built from 14 residues. Germline V gives CDR1 SGHAT, CDR2 FQNNGV. Trimming cost V 3 bases and J 8 bases; bases outside gene matches: 7. CDR3 sequence (DNA): TGTGCCAGCAGCTTTGGACCTCGGGGGGACATTCAGTACTTC. It encodes CASSFGPRGDIQYF. Filled out from reference TRBV11-2 and TRBJ2-4, the complete variable domain reads EAGVAQSPRYKIIEKRQSVAFWCNPISGHATLYWYQQILGQGPKLLIQFQNNGVVDDSQLPKDRFSAERLKGVDSTLKIQPAKLEDSAVYLCASSFGPRGDIQYFGAGTRLSVL.

V gene TRBV5-1 combines with J gene TRBJ2-7; 10 bases fit TRBD2. CDR3 size: 17 residues. Germline CDR1 SGHRS, CDR2 YFSETQ. Trimming took 1 base from V and 4 from J; bases not matched to a gene: 11. The CDR3 DNA follows: TGCGCCAGCAGCTTGTTGTCTAGCGGGAGCGGTTTGTACGAGCAGTACTTC. Translated: CASSLLSSGSGLYEQYF.

This clonotype has at least ten counts. The chain employs TRBV18 and TRBJ1-1; D remains unclear. The V gene lost 3 bases and the J gene lost 5 bases, with 7 bases spanning the gap. Germline values: CDR1 KGHSH, CDR2 LQKENI. The CDR3 contains 12 residues. CDR3 in DNA: TGTGCCAGCTCACCCCTTGATACTGAAGCTTTCTTT. Translation gives CASSPLDTEAFF.

The chain links TRBV10-3 to TRBJ1-2; TRBD1 matches at 9 bases. The CDR3 spans 13 residues. V gave up 11 bases and J gave up 4 bases; unmatched junction bases: 8. CDR1 and CDR2 from the germline V gene are ENHRY and SYGVKD. The chain's CDR3 is CAVRTGEGYGYTF. CDR3 sequence (DNA): TGTGCCGTTCGGACAGGGGAAGGCTATGGCTACACCTTC.

About this clonotype: With a much larger clone just one base away, this may be a read error. DNA of the CDR3: TGTGCCAGCAGCCTGGACATTGGCATAGATACGCAGTATTTT. It specifies CASSLDIGIDTQYF. The chain has TRBV5-5 and TRBJ2-3, with D tentatively TRBD1 (5 bases). This CDR3 region has 14 residues. V gave up 4 bases and J gave up 5 bases, with 14 bases separating them. Germline CDR1 is SGHKS and CDR2 is YYEKEE (reference sequence).

This clonotype was seen at least ten times. The chain couples TRBV2 to TRBJ2-1; D could derive from TRBD1 or TRBD2 (6 bases each). The germline V gene encodes CDR1 SNHLY and CDR2 FYNNEI. The V end lost 7 bases, the J end lost 9 bases, and 10 bases lay between the germline ends. This CDR3 is 11 amino acids long. CDR3 bases: TGTGCCAGCAACGGGGGCATTGAGCAGTTCTTC. Its protein product is CASNGGIEQFF.

This clonotype was observed at least ten times. The J gene is TRBJ2-7, the V gene TRBV6-1; D gene ambiguous. The CDR3 is made up of 14 amino acids. Germline V gene lookup returns CDR1 MNHNS and CDR2 SASEGT. V dropped 5 bases and J dropped 0 bases, with 11 bases sitting between them. The CDR3 sequence is CASSRQPSSYEQYF. DNA for the CDR3: TGTGCCAGCAGTCGTCAACCCTCCTCCTACGAGCAGTACTTC.

J is TRBJ2-1 and V is TRBV24-1; TRBD2 agrees at 8 bases. From germline, CDR1 is KGHDR and CDR2 SFDVKD. The CDR3 length is 14 residues. With V trimmed by 9 bases and J by 3 bases, 6 bases remained unmatched. The DNA of the CDR3 is TGTGCCACCTCAAAGACTAGCGACTACAATGAGCAGTTCTTC. Its protein is CATSKTSDYNEQFF.

This clonotype was picked up many times. V and J are TRBV12-3 or TRBV12-4 and TRBJ2-5; D is tentatively TRBD1 or TRBD2 (5 bases each). This CDR3 region has 14 residues. The germline V and J ends were trimmed by 7 bases and 1 base, with 13 bases remaining between them. CDR3 region: CASTTTEGQETQYF. CDR3 DNA: TGTGCCAGCACCACGACAGAGGGCCAAGAGACCCAGTACTTC.

This clonotype was observed at least ten times. The V gene is TRBV12-3 or TRBV12-4, the J gene TRBJ2-5; 9 positions match TRBD2. V lost 5 bases, J lost 5 bases, and 9 bases stayed unmatched. CDR3 length: 15 residues. CDR3 nucleotides: TGTGCCAGCAGTCTGCCGGGACTAGCCGGTGAGACCCAGTACTTC. It yields the protein CASSLPGLAGETQYF.

In this sample, this clonotype turned up many times. The V gene is TRBV24-1, the J gene TRBJ1-4, with 9 bases that match TRBD1. V shed 9 bases, J shed 6 bases, and the junction held 4 bases outside the gene matches. CDR1 and CDR2 (germline): KGHDR, SFDVKD. The CDR3 is 13 residues long. The CDR3 region is CATQNRGHEKLFF. In DNA, the CDR3 is TGTGCCACCCAGAACAGGGGGCATGAAAAACTGTTTTTT.

This chain joins TRBV19 and TRBJ1-5; a weak D match, TRBD1 (5 bases). The length of the CDR3 is 13 residues. The V end was cut by 7 bases, the J end by 11 bases, with 18 bases between. Germline CDR1 and CDR2: LNHDA and SQIVND (reference sequence). The CDR3 DNA follows: TGTGCCAGTACCCTAGAGGAGGGGTCGGCCCAGCATTTT. It codes for CASTLEEGSAQHF.

This clonotype has just a few counts. The chain couples TRBV10-3 to TRBJ1-2; no clear D. CDR1 and CDR2 from the germline V gene are ENHRY and SYGVKD. The CDR3 has 17 residues. Deletions cut 6 bases from V and 5 bases from J, with 25 bases between. The CDR3 here is CAISQPNKDKRIYGYTF. CDR3 coding DNA: TGTGCCATCAGCCAGCCCAACAAGGATAAGAGGATATATGGCTACACCTTC.

This clonotype showed up many times. The chain is built from TRBV30 and TRBJ2-1, with TRBD1 matching 10 bases. This CDR3 has 18 amino acids. Looked up from germline, CDR1 is GTSNPN and CDR2 is SVGIG (reference sequence). V trimming: 2 bases; J trimming: 4 bases; junction bases outside the gene matches: 14. This chain's CDR3 is CAWSPPDRGKRLYNEQFF. CDR3 coding DNA: TGTGCCTGGAGTCCCCCGGACAGGGGGAAACGGTTGTACAATGAGCAGTTCTTC.

This clonotype has only a few counts. J is TRBJ1-6 and V is TRBV6-2 or TRBV6-3, with D uncertain. Germline CDR1 MNHEY, CDR2 SVGEGT. The V end lost 5 bases, the J end lost 8 bases, and 16 bases lay between the germline ends. The CDR3 has 15 amino acids. CDR3 residues: CASSASLGLDSPLHF. In DNA form, the CDR3 reads TGTGCCAGCAGTGCCTCCCTGGGTCTGGATTCACCCCTCCACTTT.

The rearrangement joins TRBV20-1 to TRBJ2-2; 13 nucleotides align to TRBD2. The J segment lost 6 bases and the V segment lost 5 bases, leaving 9 bases of the junction unmatched. The CDR3 has 16 amino acids. Germline V gene sequence: CDR1 DFQATT, CDR2 SNEGSKA (reference sequence). Here the CDR3 reads CSARGLAGDLAGELFF. Written as DNA, the CDR3 is TGCAGTGCTCGCGGACTAGCGGGAGACCTCGCCGGGGAGCTGTTTTTT.

The rearrangement links TRBV5-4 to TRBJ2-2; 7 nucleotides match TRBD1. J gave up 2 bases and V 4 bases, and 11 bases lay outside the gene matches. There are 17 residues in the CDR3. CDR1 and CDR2 (germline): SGHNT, YYREEE (reference sequence). The CDR3 DNA follows: TGTGCCAGCAGCCGGGGCCGACAGGGCCTCAACACCGGGGAGCTGTTTTTT. Protein product: CASSRGRQGLNTGELFF.

This clonotype was seen repeatedly, ten times or more. The V call is TRBV10-3, the J call TRBJ2-5; 9 nucleotides agree with TRBD2. Per the germline V gene, CDR1 is ENHRY and CDR2 is SYGVKD. CDR3 length equals 16 residues. Trimming cost V 2 bases and J 4 bases; bases outside gene matches: 8. The CDR3 loop reads CAISEAGTSPGETQYF. Written as DNA, the CDR3 is TGTGCCATCAGTGAGGCCGGGACTAGCCCCGGAGAGACCCAGTACTTC.

The sample holds a few counts of this clonotype. The genes are TRBV19 and TRBJ2-5; the D call may be TRBD1 or TRBD2 (5 bases each). Trimming took 5 bases from V and 2 from J, leaving 21 bases between them. The CDR3 covers 17 residues. CDR1 and CDR2 from the germline V gene are LNHDA and SQIVND (reference sequence). The CDR3 reads CASSLTSPGPGQETQYF. DNA of the CDR3: TGTGCCAGTAGTCTAACCTCTCCGGGGCCAGGGCAAGAGACCCAGTACTTC. The whole variable domain, remainder taken from reference TRBV19 and TRBJ2-5, is DGGITQSPKYLFRKEGQNVTLSCEQNLNHDAMYWYRQDPGQGLRLIYYSQIVNDFQKGDIAEGYSVSREKKESFPLTVTSAQKNPTAFYLCASSLTSPGPGQETQYFGPGTRLLVL.

This clonotype was recorded many times. V and J are TRBV29-1 and TRBJ2-7; D perhaps matches TRBD1 (5 bases). V was clipped by 7 bases and J by 2 bases, with 9 bases between them. CDR3 length: 11 amino acids. Germline V lookup: CDR1 SQVTM, CDR2 ANQGSEA. In DNA, the CDR3 is TGCAGCGGTGGGGCTGCCTACGAGCAGTACTTC. It codes for CSGGAAYEQYF.

This clonotype was counted many times. V usage is TRBV12-3 or TRBV12-4 and J usage is TRBJ2-5; 9 bases match TRBD2. The junction had 4 bases not matched to a gene; V was cut back by 0 bases and J by 5 bases. This CDR3 is 15 amino acids long. This CDR3 is CASSLASGSWETQYF. CDR3 coding DNA: TGTGCCAGCAGTTTAGCTAGCGGGAGCTGGGAGACCCAGTACTTC.

In regard to this clonotype: One base separates it from a far larger clone, so it is likely a read error. The chain has TRBV24-1 and TRBJ2-7, with TRBD1 matching over 7 bases. This CDR3 has 16 amino acids. Germline assignment: CDR1 KGHDR and CDR2 SFDVKD. The CDR3 reads CATSATPTGYQETQCF. CDR3 nucleotide sequence: TGTGCCACCAGTGCAACCCCGACAGGGTACCAAGAGACCCAGTGCTTC.

This sequence joins TRBV28 and TRBJ1-1; the D gene is possibly TRBD1 (5 bases). Germline CDR1 is MDHEN and CDR2 is SYDVKM. Trimming shortened V by 10 bases and J by 0 bases, and 12 bases separated the two germline ends. This CDR3 has 13 residues. The CDR3 nucleotides are TGTGCCACTCGGGGGGGGGTGAACACTGAAGCTTTCTTT. This encodes CATRGGVNTEAFF. The entire variable domain, with the rest obtained from reference TRBV28 and TRBJ1-1, is as follows: DVKVTQSSRYLVKRTGEKVFLECVQDMDHENMFWYRQDPGLGLRLIYFSYDVKMKEKGDIPEGYSVSREKKERFSLILESASTNQTSMYLCATRGGVNTEAFFGQGTRLTVV.

This clonotype was seen repeatedly, ten times or more. This chain uses TRBV7-9 with TRBJ1-1; D call uncertain. The CDR3 has 15 residues. Per germline, CDR1 SEHNR and CDR2 FQNEAQ (reference sequence). V lost 5 bases and J 0 bases, leaving 13 bases between the germline ends. The CDR3 sequence is CASSLKGGVNTEAFF. DNA for the CDR3: TGTGCCAGCAGCCTTAAGGGTGGGGTGAACACTGAAGCTTTCTTT.